The sequence of this T cell receptor beta chain was determined in a study of early T cells in non-severe SARS-CoV-2 infection (dated by TCRdb to the early 2020s). Concerning the study at large: Bulk RNA from unsorted whole blood was used for TCR sequencing, so alpha and beta chains could not be paired. What the study reported, not specific to this receptor: VDJdb matching was skewed toward anti-spike CD8 responses and likely underestimated virus-specific expansions, missing private and CD4 specificities.

Germline trimming: 0 bases from V, 1 base from J; junction bases outside gene matches: 9. Reading from cysteine to phenylalanine, the CDR3 counts 17 amino acids. The DNA shown is the 51-base CDR3, in frame from base 1. Per the germline V gene (reference sequence), DFQATT is the CDR1 and SNEGSKA is the CDR2. This was a case-control study nested in a cohort of healthcare workers in London, UK, who had nasopharyngeal swab PCR tests and blood samples taken every week. Healthcare workers were enrolled in the week of the UK lockdown, from 23 to 31 March 2020, and were followed every week for up to roughly 16 weeks. Library method: 5' RACE. For sequencing, a NextSeq 500 was employed. In the TCR library protocol, unique molecular identifiers were attached to individual cDNA molecules to correct for PCR bias and sequencing error. Sequencing covered both TCR alpha and beta chains, and within each sample the abundances of alpha and beta sequences were tightly co-correlated. On the study's bioinformatics: V gene, J gene and CDR3 annotation of TCR sequences was performed with Decombinator V4. Expanded TCRs were defined as changing significantly between any two time points under a Poisson model with p below 0.0001. TCR abundances were normalised to the total number of TCRs sequenced in each sample and reported as counts per million. TRAV1-2 paired with TRAJ12, TRAJ20 or TRAJ33 defined MAIT TCRs, while TRAV10 paired with TRAJ18 defined iNKT TCRs. A search of VDJdb, accessed on 1 November 2021, was run for TCRs annotated to CMV, EBV and SARS-CoV-2, with TCRs annotated for multiple antigens excluded. TCRdb ran its own pipeline on the public reads, namely fastp trimming at Q25 and MiXCR clone calling, and kept in-frame beta chains. Identical CDR3 protein sequences are pooled into one entry, listed with their most common genes and DNA. The V and J calls and clone size are TCRdb's, not the authors'. The table for this sample lists roughly 100,000 distinct CDR3 sequences; 10% to 15% of them were counted only once. Approximately 6% of the sample rests with the top ten.

This clonotype showed up just a few times. Its antigen is unknown. It has no much larger one-base neighbor in the sample; base qualities were not kept. This receptor was taken from an adult who was a healthcare worker with PCR-confirmed SARS-CoV-2 infection or an uninfected control (not recorded which). Sequenced: whole blood. The chain couples TRBV20-1 to TRBJ2-1; 7 bases in between match TRBD2. The DNA sequence reads TGCAGTGCTAGAGAGTTGATAGGCGGGAGATCCTACAATGAGCAGTTCTTC. Translated, this is CSARELIGGRSYNEQFF.